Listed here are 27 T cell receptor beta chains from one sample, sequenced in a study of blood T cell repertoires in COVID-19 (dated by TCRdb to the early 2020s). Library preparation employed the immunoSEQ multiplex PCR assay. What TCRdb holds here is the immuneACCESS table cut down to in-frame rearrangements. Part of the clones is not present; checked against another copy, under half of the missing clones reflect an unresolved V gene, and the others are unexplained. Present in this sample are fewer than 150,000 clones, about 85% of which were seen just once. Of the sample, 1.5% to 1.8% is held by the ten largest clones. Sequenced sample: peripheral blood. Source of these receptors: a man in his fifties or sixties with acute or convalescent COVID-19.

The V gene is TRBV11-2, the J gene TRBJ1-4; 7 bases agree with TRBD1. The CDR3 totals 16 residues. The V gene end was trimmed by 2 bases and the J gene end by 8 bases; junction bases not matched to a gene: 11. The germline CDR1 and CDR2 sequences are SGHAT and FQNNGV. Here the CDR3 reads CASSLRRGQGEEKLFF. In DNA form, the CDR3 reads TGTGCCAGCAGCTTACGCCGGGGGCAGGGGGAGGAAAAACTGTTTTTT.

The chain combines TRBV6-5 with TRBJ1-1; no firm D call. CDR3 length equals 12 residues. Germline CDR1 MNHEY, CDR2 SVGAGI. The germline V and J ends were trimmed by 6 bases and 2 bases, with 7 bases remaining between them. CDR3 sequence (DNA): TGTGCCAGCAGCAGGATTAACACTGAAGCTTTCTTT. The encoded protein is CASSRINTEAFF.

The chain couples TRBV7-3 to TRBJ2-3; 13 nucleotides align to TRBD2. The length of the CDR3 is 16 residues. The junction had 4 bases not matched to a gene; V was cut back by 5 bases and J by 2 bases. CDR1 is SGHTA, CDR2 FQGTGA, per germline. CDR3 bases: TGTGCCAGCAGCACCGGACTAGCGGGGGCCACAGATACGCAGTATTTT. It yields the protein CASSTGLAGATDTQYF.

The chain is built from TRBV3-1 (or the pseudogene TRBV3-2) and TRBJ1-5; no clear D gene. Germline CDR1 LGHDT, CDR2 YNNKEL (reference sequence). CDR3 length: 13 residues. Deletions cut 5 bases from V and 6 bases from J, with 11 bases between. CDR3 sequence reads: CASSSEDRQPQHF. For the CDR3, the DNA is TGTGCCAGCAGCTCGGAGGATCGTCAGCCCCAGCATTTT.

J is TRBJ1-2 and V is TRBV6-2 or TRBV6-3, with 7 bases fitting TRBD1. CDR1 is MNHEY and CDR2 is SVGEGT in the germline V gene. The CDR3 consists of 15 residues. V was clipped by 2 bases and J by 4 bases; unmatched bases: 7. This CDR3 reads CASSYRDRPFYGYTF. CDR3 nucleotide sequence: TGTGCCAGCAGTTACCGGGACAGACCTTTCTATGGCTACACCTTC.

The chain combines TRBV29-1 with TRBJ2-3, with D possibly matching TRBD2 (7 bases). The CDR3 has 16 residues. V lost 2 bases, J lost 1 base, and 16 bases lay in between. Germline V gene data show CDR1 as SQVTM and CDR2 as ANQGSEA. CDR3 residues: CSVERFRGGGTDTQYF. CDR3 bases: TGCAGCGTTGAAAGATTCAGGGGAGGGGGCACAGATACGCAGTATTTT.

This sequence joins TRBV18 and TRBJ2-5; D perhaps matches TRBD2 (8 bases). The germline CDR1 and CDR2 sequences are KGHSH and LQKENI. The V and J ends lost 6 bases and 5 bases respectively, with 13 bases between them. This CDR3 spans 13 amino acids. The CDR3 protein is CASSSGGGETQYF. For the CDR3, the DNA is TGTGCCAGCTCCTCGGGAGGGGGCGAGACCCAGTACTTC.

Here the CDR3 DNA reads TGTGCCAGCTCACCCTCGTCCGGGGAGCTGTTTTTT. Protein sequence: CASSPSSGELFF. The V call is TRBV18, the J call TRBJ2-2; D ambiguous. V shed 3 bases and J shed 6 bases, with 5 bases lying between them. Germline CDR1 KGHSH, CDR2 LQKENI. This CDR3 contains 12 residues.

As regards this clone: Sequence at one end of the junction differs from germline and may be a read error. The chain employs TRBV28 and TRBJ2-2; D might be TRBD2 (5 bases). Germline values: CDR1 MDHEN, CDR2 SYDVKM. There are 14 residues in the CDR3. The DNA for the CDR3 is TGTGCCAGCAGTTTATCCCACGAACACCGGGGAGCTGTTTTT. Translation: CASSLSHEHRGAVF.

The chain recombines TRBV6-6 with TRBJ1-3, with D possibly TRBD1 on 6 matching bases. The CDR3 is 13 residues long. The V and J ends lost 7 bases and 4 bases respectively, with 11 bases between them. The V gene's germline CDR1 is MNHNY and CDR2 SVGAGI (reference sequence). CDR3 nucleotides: TGTGCCAGCACCCCGGGACACGGAAACACCATATATTTT. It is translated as CASTPGHGNTIYF.

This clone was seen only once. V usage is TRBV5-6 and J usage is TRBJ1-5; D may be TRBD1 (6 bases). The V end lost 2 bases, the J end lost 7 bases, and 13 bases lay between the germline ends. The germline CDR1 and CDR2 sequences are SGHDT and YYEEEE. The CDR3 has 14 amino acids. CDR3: CASSFGQGMQPQHF. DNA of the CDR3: TGTGCCAGCAGCTTTGGGCAGGGGATGCAGCCCCAGCATTTT.

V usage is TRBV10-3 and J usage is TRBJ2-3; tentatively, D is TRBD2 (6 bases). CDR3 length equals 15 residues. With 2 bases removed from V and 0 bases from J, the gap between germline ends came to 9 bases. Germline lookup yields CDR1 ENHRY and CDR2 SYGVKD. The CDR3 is CAISERAGSTDTQYF. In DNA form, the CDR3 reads TGTGCCATCAGTGAGCGGGCGGGGAGCACAGATACGCAGTATTTT.

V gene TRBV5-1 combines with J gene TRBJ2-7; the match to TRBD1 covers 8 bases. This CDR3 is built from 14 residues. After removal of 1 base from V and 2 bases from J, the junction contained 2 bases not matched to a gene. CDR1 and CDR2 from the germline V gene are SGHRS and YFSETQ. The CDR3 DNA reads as TGCGCCAGCAGCTTGACAGGGGGTCCCTACGAGCAGTACTTC. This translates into CASSLTGGPYEQYF.

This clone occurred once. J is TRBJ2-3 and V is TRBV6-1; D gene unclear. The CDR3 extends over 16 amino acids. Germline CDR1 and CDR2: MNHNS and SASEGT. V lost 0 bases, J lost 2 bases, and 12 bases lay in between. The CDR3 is CASSEAAGRFTDTQYF. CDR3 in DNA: TGTGCCAGCAGTGAAGCGGCAGGCAGGTTCACAGATACGCAGTATTTT.

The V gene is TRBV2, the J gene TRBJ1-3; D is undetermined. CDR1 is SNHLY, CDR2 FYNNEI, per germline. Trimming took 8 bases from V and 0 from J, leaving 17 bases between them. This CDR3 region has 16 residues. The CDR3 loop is CASALLSGNSGNTIYF. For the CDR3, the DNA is TGTGCCAGCGCTCTTTTGTCAGGAAACTCTGGAAACACCATATATTTT.

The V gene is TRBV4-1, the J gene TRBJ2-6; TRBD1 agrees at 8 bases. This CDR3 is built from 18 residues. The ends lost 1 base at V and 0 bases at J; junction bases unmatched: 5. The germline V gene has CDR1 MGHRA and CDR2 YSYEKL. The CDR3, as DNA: TGCGCCAGCAGCCAAGTTAGGACAGGGTACTCTGGGGCCAACGTCCTGACTTTC. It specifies CASSQVRTGYSGANVLTF.

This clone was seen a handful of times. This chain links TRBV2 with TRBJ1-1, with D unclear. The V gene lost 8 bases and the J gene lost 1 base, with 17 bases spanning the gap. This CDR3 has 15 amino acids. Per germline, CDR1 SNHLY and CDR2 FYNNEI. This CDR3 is CASLKEARSNTEAFF. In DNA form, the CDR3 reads TGTGCCAGCCTGAAAGAGGCCAGATCGAACACTGAAGCTTTCTTT.

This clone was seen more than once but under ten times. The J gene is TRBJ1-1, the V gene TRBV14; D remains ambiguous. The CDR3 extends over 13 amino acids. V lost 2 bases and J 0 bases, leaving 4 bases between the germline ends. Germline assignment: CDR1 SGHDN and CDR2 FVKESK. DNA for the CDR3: TGTGCCAGCAGCCAACACATGAACACTGAAGCTTTCTTT. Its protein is CASSQHMNTEAFF.

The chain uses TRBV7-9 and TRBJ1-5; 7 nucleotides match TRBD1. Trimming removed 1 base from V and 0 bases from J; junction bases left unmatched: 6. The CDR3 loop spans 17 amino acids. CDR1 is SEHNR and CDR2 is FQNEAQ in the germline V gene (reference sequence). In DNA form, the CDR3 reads TGTGCCAGCAGCTTAGACCGGACAGGTGCTAGCAATCAGCCCCAGCATTTT. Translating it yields CASSLDRTGASNQPQHF.

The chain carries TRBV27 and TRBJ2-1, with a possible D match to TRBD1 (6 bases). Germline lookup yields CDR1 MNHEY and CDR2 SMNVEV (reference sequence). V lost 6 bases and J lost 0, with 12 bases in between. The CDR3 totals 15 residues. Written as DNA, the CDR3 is TGTGCCAGCAGACCAGGGGAGAGCTCCTACAATGAGCAGTTCTTC. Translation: CASRPGESSYNEQFF.

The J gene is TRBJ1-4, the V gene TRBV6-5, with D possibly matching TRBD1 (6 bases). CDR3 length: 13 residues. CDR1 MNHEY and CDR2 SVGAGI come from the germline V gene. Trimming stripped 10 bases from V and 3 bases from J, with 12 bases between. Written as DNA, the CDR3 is TGTGCCACAAACAGGGTGCCTAATGAAAAACTGTTTTTT. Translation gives CATNRVPNEKLFF.

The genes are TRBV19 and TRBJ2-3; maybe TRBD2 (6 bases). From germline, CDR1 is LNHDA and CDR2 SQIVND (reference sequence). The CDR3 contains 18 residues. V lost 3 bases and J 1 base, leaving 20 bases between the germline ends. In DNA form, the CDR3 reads TGTGCCAGTAGTATTGGGAGGTGGGGCGGGGACCGCACAGATACGCAGTATTTT. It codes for CASSIGRWGGDRTDTQYF.

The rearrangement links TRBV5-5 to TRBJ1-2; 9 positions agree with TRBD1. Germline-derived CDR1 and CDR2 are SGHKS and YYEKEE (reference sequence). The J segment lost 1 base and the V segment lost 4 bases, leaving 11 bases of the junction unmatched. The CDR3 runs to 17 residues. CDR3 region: CASSPDRGPFYNYGYTF. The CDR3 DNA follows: TGTGCCAGCAGCCCGGACAGGGGCCCTTTCTATAACTATGGCTACACCTTC. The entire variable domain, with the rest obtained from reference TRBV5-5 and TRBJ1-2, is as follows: DAGVTQSPTHLIKTRGQQVTLRCSPISGHKSVSWYQQVLGQGPQFIFQYYEKEERGRGNFPDRFSARQFPNYSSELNVNALLLGDSALYLCASSPDRGPFYNYGYTFGSGTRLTVV.

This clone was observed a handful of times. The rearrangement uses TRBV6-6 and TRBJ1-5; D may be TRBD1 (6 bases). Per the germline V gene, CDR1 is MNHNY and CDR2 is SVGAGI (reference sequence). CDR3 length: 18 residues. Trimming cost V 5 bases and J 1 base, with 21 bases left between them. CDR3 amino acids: CASSPANRQDLSNQPQHF. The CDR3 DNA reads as TGTGCCAGCAGTCCCGCAAATAGACAGGATTTAAGCAATCAGCCCCAGCATTTT.

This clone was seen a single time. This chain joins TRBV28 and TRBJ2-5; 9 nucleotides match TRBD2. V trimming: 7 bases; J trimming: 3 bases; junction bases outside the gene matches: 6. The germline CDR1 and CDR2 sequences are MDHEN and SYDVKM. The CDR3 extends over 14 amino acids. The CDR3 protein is CASNRLAGEETQYF. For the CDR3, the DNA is TGTGCCAGCAATCGTTTAGCGGGGGAAGAGACCCAGTACTTC.

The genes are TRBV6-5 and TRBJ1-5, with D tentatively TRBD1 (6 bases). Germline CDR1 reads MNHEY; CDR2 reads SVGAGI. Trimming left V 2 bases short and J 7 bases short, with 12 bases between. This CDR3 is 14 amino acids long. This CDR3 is CASSYRGGSQPQHF. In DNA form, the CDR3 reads TGTGCCAGCAGTTACCGGGGGGGCAGCCAGCCCCAGCATTTT.

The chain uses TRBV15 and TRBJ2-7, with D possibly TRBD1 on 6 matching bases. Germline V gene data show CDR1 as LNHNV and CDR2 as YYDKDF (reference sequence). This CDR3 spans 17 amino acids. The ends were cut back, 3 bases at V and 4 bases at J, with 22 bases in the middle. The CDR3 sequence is CATSRDVPTGALYEQYF. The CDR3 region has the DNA TGTGCCACCAGCAGGGATGTCCCGACAGGCGCCTTATACGAGCAGTACTTC.